This T cell receptor beta chain was found in a study of T cell responses to AZD1222 COVID-19 vaccine. Study-level results: Spike-wide coverage was observed for vaccine-associated CD4 TCRs, with dominant responses at 160-218 and 743-854.

Comments on this clone: Its antigen is unknown.

The protocol was immunoSEQ multiplex PCR, while the TCRdb copy is restricted to in-frame clones and leaves out a portion. This table holds roughly 140,000 clones, 90% found once. Germline CDR1 is SGHRS and CDR2 is YFSETQ. Trimming shortened V by 5 bases and J by 6 bases, and 14 bases separated the two germline ends. The CDR3 covers 13 residues. This receptor was identified in an adult who received the AZD1222 COVID-19 vaccine. J is TRBJ1-2 and V is TRBV5-1; D remains ambiguous. Sequencing used peripheral blood, obtained 28 days after the second AZD1222 dose. The CDR3 spells CASRRGVEDGYTF. CDR3 nucleotides: TGCGCCAGCAGGCGGGGAGTAGAGGATGGCTACACCTTC.